The T cell receptor (beta chain) under discussion was sequenced for a study of blood T cell repertoires in COVID-19. Germline lookup yields CDR1 LGHNA and CDR2 YSLEER. Losses at the gene ends were 7 bases for V and 5 bases for J; bases not matched to a gene: 10. The CDR3 runs 14 residues. The method was immunoSEQ multiplex PCR; TCRdb's version includes in-frame clones alone and lacks a portion of them. This sample has some 220,000 clones, with 86% found just once. This TCR derives from a middle-aged woman with acute COVID-19. The chain combines TRBV4-3 with TRBJ2-7; TRBD2 agrees at 8 bases. The sample comprised PBMCs or T cells enriched from blood (not recorded which). CDR3 protein: CASKAVLAGNEQYF. CDR3 DNA: TGCGCCAGCAAAGCAGTCCTAGCGGGCAACGAGCAGTACTTC.